This T cell receptor beta chain was observed in a study of CD8 T cells in seronegative destructive rheumatoid arthritis (dated by TCRdb to 2019 to 2021). Background for the entire study: Seven of the eight CND-RA patients were receiving biological drugs at sampling. The seropositive RA, seronegative RA and healthy control comparison cohorts were taken from a previously published TCRbeta dataset and were not newly sequenced. Researchers compared peripheral CD8+ TCRbeta repertoires from patients with CCP-negative destructive rheumatoid arthritis (CND-RA) against repertoires from newly diagnosed seropositive RA, seronegative RA and healthy controls. What the authors observed across the whole study: CND-RA patients appeared to carry a distinct set of enriched public clonotypes, which the authors read as support for a separate disease subset. Because no diagnostic samples were available, the TCR repertoire differences may partly reflect poor disease control over the years rather than being present at onset. Across the 95,000 to 150,000 clonotypes tested, no public clonotype enrichment survived Benjamini-Hochberg correction. Compared with controls and other RA subtypes, CND-RA repertoires contained more CMV-reactive and fewer influenza A-reactive CD8+ TCRbeta sequences. The small size of the CND-RA cohort was acknowledged as a study limitation. With age adjusted for, CD8+ TCRbeta repertoires in CND-RA patients appeared less diverse and more clonal than repertoires in other RA subtypes.

Only one count was recorded for this clone. The target of this receptor is not known. No quality values exist for individual bases; no much larger clone is one base distant. V is reduced by 0 bases and J by 3 bases, leaving a spacing of 15 bases between them. The germline V gene yields SNHLY for CDR1 and FYNNEI for CDR2. The CDR3 runs 16 residues from the cysteine to the valine. Only the CDR3 part of the read is kept: 48 bases, read in frame from the first base. The CND-RA patients tested negative on the clinical CCP2 antibody test, and joint destruction in these patients kept progressing despite active therapy. Every CND-RA patient had failed conventional anti-rheumatic therapy and showed typical joint destruction in the wrists and ankles. Sampling of CND-RA patients was performed not at diagnosis but after long disease histories, which spanned decades in several cases. Approximately 50 millilitres of EDTA-anticoagulated peripheral blood were collected from each patient. Density gradient separation with Ficoll-Paque PLUS was used to isolate peripheral blood mononuclear cells. AutoMACS magnetic bead positive selection was used to isolate CD8+ cells from fresh or cryopreserved PBMCs, and purity was verified by flow cytometry. Nucleospin Tissue or Tissue XS kits were used to extract genomic DNA, which was then quantified on a Qubit 2.0 fluorometer.

TCRbeta sequencing used genomic DNA from CD8+ cells, following the manufacturer's instructions. A genomics technology centre in Finland ran the TCRbeta sequencing, which was done with the immunoSEQ assay. Processing in the source paper ran as follows. The clonotype tables produced by the immunoSEQ preprocessing pipeline were converted into VDJtools format, and any non-productive clonotypes were filtered out. Samples with fewer than 10,000 reads were excluded, the remaining samples were subsampled to 10,000 reads, and most of the eight CND-RA samples met this threshold. Shannon-Wiener, Simpson and clonality indices were calculated with the VDJtools CalcDiversityStats function on data subsampled to 10,000 reads. To infer antigen specificity, non-singleton TCRbeta clonotypes were hard-matched against VDJdb, with no mismatches permitted. CDR3 sequences that differed by one amino acid (Hamming distance 1) were grouped together into clusters with potentially shared antigen targets. After each group was resampled to six samples, one-sided Fisher's exact tests checked public clonotypes for group enrichment, with the whole procedure repeated ten times. Entries here come from immuneACCESS through TCRdb and include only in-frame sequences with V and J called. Some clones fail to appear in such tables; in the studies checked, an unresolved V gene covers under half of the shortfall, and the cause of the remainder is unknown. That table supplies the V and J calls and clone size; D and trimming were determined from the DNA. A total of about 12,000 clones appear in this sample, around 86% of them only once. The ten top clones hold around 28% of the sample.

The receptor's source is a woman between 30 and 55 years old with seronegative destructive rheumatoid arthritis. The rearrangement combines TRBV2 with TRBJ2-7; no D gene is confidently identified. Sample: CD8+ T cells from blood. The CDR3 protein is CASSEALGQVFYEQYV. The nucleotide sequence reads as follows: TGTGCCAGCAGTGAAGCGCTTGGGCAGGTCTTCTACGAGCAGTACGTC.